A selection of T cell receptor beta chains follows, all from one sample in a study of T cell repertoires in cytomegalovirus infection. TCRdb passed the reads through MiXCR, listing each CDR3 protein once. The sample comprises about a million distinct CDR3 sequences, roughly 31% of which are singletons, and around 15% rests with the top ten. These receptors are not linked to any known antigen. The sample here was cultured CD8+ T cells from PBMCs, taken from culture after CMV antigen stimulation. These TCRs come from a human donor in good health (CMV status not recorded). Some clones in this sample may be carry-over from other donors' samples. CDR3s include the opening cysteine and the closing phenylalanine or tryptophan. The D gene is left open where the match is weak. Only part of the rows carry a size: once, few, many, or a class if the clone is expanded.

length | J | V | D | size | DNA | CDR3
14 | TRBJ1-4 | TRBV7-6 | - | few | TGTGCCAGCAGAGGGAAATCGACTAATGAAAAACTGTTTTTT | CASRGKSTNEKLFF
18 | TRBJ2-7 | TRBV10-3 | - | - | TGTGCCGTCAGGCGCCCTATTAAATCTCCGGGCCAGGGTGATGAGCAGTACTTC | CAVRRPIKSPGQGDEQYF
10 | TRBJ2-1 | TRBV2 | - | many | TGTGCCAGCAGTGGGGGTGAGCAGTTCTTC | CASSGGEQFF
16 | TRBJ2-2 | TRBV6-5 | TRBD1 | - | TGTGCCAGCAGTTATCACGGACAGGGGAACACCGGGGAGCTGTTTTTT | CASSYHGQGNTGELFF
13 | TRBJ2-3 | TRBV6-4 | - | - | TGTGCCAGCAGTGACTCCCCCGCAGATACGCAGTATTTT | CASSDSPADTQYF
13 | TRBJ2-3 | TRBV24-1 | - | - | TGTTCGGTAGCGGAGGACGACACAGATACGCAGTATTTT | CSVAEDDTDTQYF
13 | TRBJ1-1 | TRBV18 | - | - | TGTGCCAGCTCACCACCGAGGCAGGGTGAAGCTTTCTTT | CASSPPRQGEAFF
15 | TRBJ2-4 | TRBV14 | - | - | TGTGCCAGCAGCCCATTGCTGACCGGGACAAACATTCAGTACTTC | CASSPLLTGTNIQYF
19 | TRBJ2-2 | TRBV10-3 | TRBD1 | few | TGTGCCATCAGGCCGGGACAGGGGCCCTCTCAACTAAACACCGGGGAGCTGTTTTTT | CAIRPGQGPSQLNTGELFF
17 | TRBJ2-5 | TRBV6-2/TRBV6-3 | - | - | TGTGCCAGCAGAACCTCGGGCCGATTCGACAGCCAAGAGACCCAGTACTTC | CASRTSGRFDSQETQYF
14 | TRBJ2-3 | TRBV27 | TRBD2 | - | TGTGCCACCCGACTAGCGGGGAGCACAGATACGCAGTATTTT | CATRLAGSTDTQYF
12 | TRBJ2-1 | TRBV4-2 | - | - | TGTGCCAGCAGCCAAGAATGGGATGAGCAGTTCTTC | CASSQEWDEQFF
14 | TRBJ1-2 | TRBV5-4 | - | once | TGTGCCAGCAGCGTATACAGGGCTGACTATGGCTACACCTTC | CASSVYRADYGYTF
13 | TRBJ1-2 | TRBV2 | - | many | TGTGCCAGCCGGGACACCCCTAACTATGGCTACACCTTC | CASRDTPNYGYTF
14 | TRBJ1-5 | TRBV12-3/TRBV12-4 | - | - | TGTGCCAGCAGTTTTGGGGGTGGGCGGCGGCCCCAGCATTTT | CASSFGGGRRPQHF
15 | TRBJ2-5 | TRBV7-9 | - | many | TGTGCCAGCAGCCCCAGGGGGGCAGTCCAAGAGACCCAGTACTTC | CASSPRGAVQETQYF
13 | TRBJ2-2 | TRBV20-1 | - | few | TGCAGTGCTAGGCGTTCTGGGACCGGGGAGCTGTTTTTT | CSARRSGTGELFF
15 | TRBJ2-2 | TRBV28 | - | - | TGTGCCAGCACCCAACGGGGGTGGAACACCGGGGAGCTGTTTTTT | CASTQRGWNTGELFF
14 | TRBJ2-2 | TRBV6-1 | - | - | TGTGCCACCGGGACTTTAGGTTGGACCGGGGAGCTGTTTTTT | CATGTLGWTGELFF
19 | TRBJ2-1 | TRBV20-1 | TRBD2 | few | TGCAGTGCTAGAGATGGCGGACTAGCGGGGGGGCCGTCTTCCAATGAGCAGTTCTTC | CSARDGGLAGGPSSNEQFF
16 | TRBJ2-3 | TRBV6-2/TRBV6-3 | - | - | TGTGCCAGCAGTTACGTACCAGCTTCTAGCACAGATACGCAGTATTTT | CASSYVPASSTDTQYF
14 | TRBJ1-1 | TRBV27 | - | - | TGTGCCAGCACCCTGTTGGGGAGTAACACTGAAGCTTTCTTT | CASTLLGSNTEAFF
17 | TRBJ2-1 | TRBV6-5 | - | once | TGTGCCAGCAGTTACTCGACAGTGGAGGGGTCGGACAATGAGCAGTTCTTC | CASSYSTVEGSDNEQFF
15 | TRBJ1-2 | TRBV7-9 | TRBD1 | few | TGTGCCAGCAGGTTTATAACAGGGGCGGTGTATGGCTACACCTTC | CASRFITGAVYGYTF
15 | TRBJ1-3 | TRBV7-9 | - | many | TGTGCCAGCAGCCCGGACAGTTCTTCTGGAAACACCATATATTTT | CASSPDSSSGNTIYF
15 | TRBJ1-2 | TRBV9 | - | - | TGTGCCAGCAGCGTAGAAGGTGACTCATCCTATGGCTACACCTTC | CASSVEGDSSYGYTF
16 | TRBJ1-5 | TRBV12-3/TRBV12-4 | TRBD1 | - | TGTGCCAGCACCCTCGGAGGGACAGGGAGCAATCAGCCCCAGCATTTT | CASTLGGTGSNQPQHF
16 | TRBJ2-1 | TRBV9 | - | few | TGTGCCAGCAGCGTAGCTAAATGGGCCCCTACGGGGGAGCAGTTCTTC | CASSVAKWAPTGEQFF
15 | TRBJ1-3 | TRBV7-2 | - | - | TGTGCCAGCAGCGCAGGGGTGAGCTCTGGAAACACCATATATTTT | CASSAGVSSGNTIYF
13 | TRBJ1-6 | TRBV18 | TRBD1 | few | TGTGCCAGCTCACCTGACAGGGTTTCACCCCTCCACTTT | CASSPDRVSPLHF
18 | TRBJ2-7 | TRBV7-4 | TRBD1 | - | TGTGCCAGCAGCTTAGGAGACAGGGGGCGTAAAAACTCCTACGAGCAGTACTTC | CASSLGDRGRKNSYEQYF
16 | TRBJ2-1 | TRBV4-3 | TRBD2 | - | TGCGCCAGCAGCCAAGAACTAGCGGGCCTCTACAATGAGCAGTTCTTC | CASSQELAGLYNEQFF
13 | TRBJ2-5 | TRBV29-1 | - | once | TGCAGCGTTGATGTCGCAGGGGGGGAGACCCAGTACTTC | CSVDVAGGETQYF
17 | TRBJ2-3 | TRBV4-1 | - | few | TGCGCCAGCAGCCAAGGGGCGGCGGGGGCCCGCACAGATACGCAGTATTTT | CASSQGAAGARTDTQYF
15 | TRBJ2-6 | TRBV6-1 | TRBD1 | - | TGTGCCAGCAGTCCGCGGGACAGGGATGTCAACGTCCTGACTTTC | CASSPRDRDVNVLTF
15 | TRBJ1-2 | TRBV6-5 | - | - | TGTGCCAGCAGTTACTCATGGGGAGGAAACTATGGCTACACCTTC | CASSYSWGGNYGYTF